Listed here are 12 T cell receptor beta chains from one sample, sequenced in a study of T cells after yellow fever vaccination. Each CDR3 protein is one row after TCRdb ran MiXCR on the 5' RACE reads. The sample lists roughly 150,000 distinct CDR3 sequences; 5% to 8% were seen once. The sequencing used CD4+ T cells sorted from PBMCs, collected 10 days after the yellow fever booster vaccination. The receptors were sampled from a man aged 25 to 40 who received the YFV17D yellow fever vaccine.

This clonotype was counted at least ten times. The V gene is TRBV4-3, the J gene TRBJ2-3; weak D call: TRBD1 (5 bases). V dropped 1 base and J dropped 5 bases, with 16 bases sitting between them. Germline V gene lookup returns CDR1 LGHNA and CDR2 YSLEER. The CDR3 is 16 residues long. Written as DNA, the CDR3 is TGCGCCAGCAGCCAAGCCGTGGGGCGGTCCGGAGATACGCAGTATTTT. Residues: CASSQAVGRSGDTQYF.

This clonotype was seen at least ten times. The chain is built from TRBV5-1 and TRBJ2-4; perhaps TRBD1 as D (6 bases). V was pared by 0 bases and J by 2 bases, with 12 bases between. The CDR3 spans 16 residues. The V gene's germline CDR1 is SGHRS and CDR2 YFSETQ. The CDR3: CASSLVAGESKNIQYF. The CDR3 nucleotides are TGCGCCAGCAGCTTGGTTGCAGGGGAGTCCAAAAACATTCAGTACTTC.

Many counts were recorded for this clonotype. The chain recombines TRBV5-1 with TRBJ2-5; TRBD1 matches at 7 bases. The J segment lost 4 bases and the V segment lost 0 bases, leaving 0 bases of the junction unmatched. This CDR3 has 13 amino acids. Germline values: CDR1 SGHRS, CDR2 YFSETQ. The CDR3 coding sequence is TGCGCCAGCAGCTTGGACAGGGGAGAGACCCAGTACTTC. Its protein is CASSLDRGETQYF.

This chain links TRBV20-1 with TRBJ2-2, with TRBD2 identical over 11 bases. Germline assignment: CDR1 DFQATT and CDR2 SNEGSKA (reference sequence). The length of the CDR3 is 17 residues. The V gene end was trimmed by 5 bases and the J gene end by 7 bases; junction bases not matched to a gene: 15. CDR3 DNA sequence: TGCAGTGCTTTAGGGCTCACTAGCGGGAGTAATAACGGGGAGCTGTTTTTT. The encoded protein is CSALGLTSGSNNGELFF.

This clonotype was recorded at least ten times. V usage is TRBV7-8 and J usage is TRBJ2-7; 7 bases map to TRBD1. J was trimmed by 3 bases and V by 2 bases; bases with no gene match: 4. This CDR3 is built from 14 residues. Germline V gives CDR1 SGHVS, CDR2 FQNEAQ. Here the CDR3 reads CASSLNRGGYEQYF. CDR3 in DNA: TGTGCCAGCAGCTTAAACAGGGGTGGCTACGAGCAGTACTTC. The entire variable domain, with the rest obtained from reference TRBV7-8 and TRBJ2-7, is as follows: GAGVSQSPRYKVAKRGQDVALRCDPISGHVSLFWYQQALGQGPEFLTYFQNEAQLDKSGLPSDRFFAERPEGSVSTLKIQRTQQEDSAVYLCASSLNRGGYEQYFGPGTRLTVT.

This clonotype was found many times. The V call is TRBV3-1, the J call TRBJ2-7, with no clear D. Trimming took 1 base from V and 5 from J, leaving 6 bases between them. The CDR3 is 12 amino acids. Per germline, CDR1 LGHDT and CDR2 YNNKEL (reference sequence). DNA for the CDR3: TGTGCCAGCAGCCAAGTGGTCCACGAGCAGTACTTC. It yields the protein CASSQVVHEQYF.

This chain joins TRBV5-4 and TRBJ2-2; 7 bases match TRBD2. The CDR3 contains 15 residues. V was clipped by 4 bases and J by 6 bases; unmatched bases: 9. The V gene's germline CDR1 is SGHNT and CDR2 YYREEE (reference sequence). The CDR3 loop is CASSPAGVGAGELFF. For the CDR3, the DNA is TGTGCCAGCAGCCCGGCGGGGGTCGGCGCCGGGGAGCTGTTTTTT.

This clonotype was counted ten times or more. The V call is TRBV7-6, the J call TRBJ2-2; 8 nucleotides agree with TRBD2. Trimming at V came to 1 base and at J to 7 bases, leaving 5 bases not matched to a gene. The CDR3 totals 15 residues. Per the germline V gene, CDR1 is SGHVS and CDR2 is FNYEAQ. The CDR3 spells CASSLERGYGGELFF. CDR3 bases: TGTGCCAGCAGCTTAGAGCGGGGGTATGGCGGGGAGCTGTTTTTT. The full variable domain, rest sourced from reference TRBV7-6 and TRBJ2-2, is GAGVSQSPRYKVTKRGQDVALRCDPISGHVSLYWYRQALGQGPEFLTYFNYEAQQDKSGLPNDRFSAERPEGSISTLTIQRTEQRDSAMYRCASSLERGYGGELFFGEGSRLTVL.

Ten or more counts support this clonotype. The CDR3 coding sequence is TGCAGTGCTAGTACAGAACTAGCGGGAGGTTCTGCGCAGTATTTT. It translates to CSASTELAGGSAQYF. This chain uses TRBV20-1 with TRBJ2-3; 12 nucleotides match TRBD2. Germline assignment: CDR1 DFQATT and CDR2 SNEGSKA (reference sequence). The length of the CDR3 is 15 residues. The junction had 11 bases not matched to a gene; V was cut back by 3 bases and J by 10 bases.

The chain joins TRBV20-1 to TRBJ2-3, with 8 bases that match TRBD1. The germline gives CDR1 DFQATT, CDR2 SNEGSKA (reference sequence). J was trimmed by 4 bases and V by 4 bases; bases with no gene match: 10. CDR3 size: 15 residues. In DNA form, the CDR3 reads TGCAGTGCTACTCTCGACAGGGGACCCGCAGATACGCAGTATTTT. This gives the protein CSATLDRGPADTQYF.

The table lists this clonotype with many counts. This rearrangement joins TRBV18 to TRBJ2-5; D gene unclear. The V gene's germline CDR1 is KGHSH and CDR2 LQKENI. V was trimmed by 3 bases and J by 4 bases, leaving 6 bases between them. The CDR3 has 12 residues. Written as DNA, the CDR3 is TGTGCCAGCTCACCCCCAGCAGAGACCCAGTACTTC. Amino acids: CASSPPAETQYF.

The table lists this clonotype with many counts. The CDR3, as DNA: TGTGCCAGCAGTCCCGAGGGGGCTCTTCAAGAGACCCAGTACTTC. Residues: CASSPEGALQETQYF. The V call is TRBV28, the J call TRBJ2-5, with 7 bases lining up with TRBD1. This CDR3 has 15 residues. Germline assignment: CDR1 MDHEN and CDR2 SYDVKM. The ends lost 5 bases at V and 2 bases at J; junction bases unmatched: 8.